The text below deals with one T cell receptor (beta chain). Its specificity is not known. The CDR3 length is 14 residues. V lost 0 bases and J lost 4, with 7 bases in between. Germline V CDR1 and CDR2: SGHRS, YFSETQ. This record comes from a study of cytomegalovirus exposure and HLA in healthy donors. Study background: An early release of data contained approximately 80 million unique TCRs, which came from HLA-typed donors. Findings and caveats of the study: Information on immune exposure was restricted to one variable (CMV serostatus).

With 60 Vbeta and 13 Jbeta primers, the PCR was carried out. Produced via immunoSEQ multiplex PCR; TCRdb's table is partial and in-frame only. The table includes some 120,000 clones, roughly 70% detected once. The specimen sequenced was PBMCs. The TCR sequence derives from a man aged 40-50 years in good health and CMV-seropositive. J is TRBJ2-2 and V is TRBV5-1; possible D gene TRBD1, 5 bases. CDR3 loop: CASSLGQRTGELFF. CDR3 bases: TGCGCCAGCAGCTTGGGACAGCGCACCGGGGAGCTGTTTTTT.